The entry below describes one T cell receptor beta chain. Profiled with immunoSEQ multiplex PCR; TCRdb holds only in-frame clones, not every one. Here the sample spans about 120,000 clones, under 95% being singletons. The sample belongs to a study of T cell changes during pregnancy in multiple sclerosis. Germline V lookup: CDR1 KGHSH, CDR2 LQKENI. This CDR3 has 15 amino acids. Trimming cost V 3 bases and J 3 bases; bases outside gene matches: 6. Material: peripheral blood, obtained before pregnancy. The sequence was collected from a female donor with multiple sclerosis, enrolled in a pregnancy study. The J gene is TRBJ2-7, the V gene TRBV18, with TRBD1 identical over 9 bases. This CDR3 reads CASSPTGGPGYEQYF. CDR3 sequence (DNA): TGTGCCAGCTCACCTACAGGGGGCCCCGGCTACGAGCAGTACTTC.